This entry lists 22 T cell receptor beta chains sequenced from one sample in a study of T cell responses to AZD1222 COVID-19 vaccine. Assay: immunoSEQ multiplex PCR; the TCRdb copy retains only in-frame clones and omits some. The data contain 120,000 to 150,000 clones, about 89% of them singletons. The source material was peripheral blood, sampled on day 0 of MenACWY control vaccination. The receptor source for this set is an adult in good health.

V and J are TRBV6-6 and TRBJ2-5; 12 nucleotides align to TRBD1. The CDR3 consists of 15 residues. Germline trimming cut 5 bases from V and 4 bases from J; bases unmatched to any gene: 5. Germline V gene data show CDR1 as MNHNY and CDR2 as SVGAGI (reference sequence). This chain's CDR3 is CASSRRDRGRETQYF. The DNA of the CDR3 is TGTGCCAGCAGTAGGCGGGACAGGGGGCGAGAGACCCAGTACTTC.

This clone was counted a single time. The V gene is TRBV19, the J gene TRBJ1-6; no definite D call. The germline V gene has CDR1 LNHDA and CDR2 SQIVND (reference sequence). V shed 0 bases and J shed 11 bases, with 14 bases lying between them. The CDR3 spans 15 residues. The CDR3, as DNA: TGTGCCAGTAGTATAGATCTCTCGGGCAGACCACCCCTCCACTTT. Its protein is CASSIDLSGRPPLHF.

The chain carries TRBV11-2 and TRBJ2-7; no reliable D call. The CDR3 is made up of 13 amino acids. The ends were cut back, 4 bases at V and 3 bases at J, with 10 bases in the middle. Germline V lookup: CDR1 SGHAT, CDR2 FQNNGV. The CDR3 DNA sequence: TGTGCCAGCAGCTCAACGGATTTCTACGAGCAGTACTTC. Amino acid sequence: CASSSTDFYEQYF.

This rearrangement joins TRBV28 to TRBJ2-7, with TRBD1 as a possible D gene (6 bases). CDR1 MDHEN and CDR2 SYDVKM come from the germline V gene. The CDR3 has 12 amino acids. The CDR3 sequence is CAAGERSYEQYF. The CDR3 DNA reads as TGTGCAGCAGGGGAGAGATCCTACGAGCAGTACTTC.

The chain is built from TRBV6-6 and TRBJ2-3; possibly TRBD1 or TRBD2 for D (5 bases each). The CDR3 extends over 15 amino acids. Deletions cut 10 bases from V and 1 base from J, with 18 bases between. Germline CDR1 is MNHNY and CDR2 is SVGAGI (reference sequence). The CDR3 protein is CAICTPGRGTDTQYF. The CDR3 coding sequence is TGTGCCATCTGCACCCCGGGACGCGGCACAGATACGCAGTATTTT.

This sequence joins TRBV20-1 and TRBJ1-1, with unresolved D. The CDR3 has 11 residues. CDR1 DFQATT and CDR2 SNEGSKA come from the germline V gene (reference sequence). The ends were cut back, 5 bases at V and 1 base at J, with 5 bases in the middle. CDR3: CSAAGNTEAFF. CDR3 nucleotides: TGCAGTGCTGCGGGGAACACTGAAGCTTTCTTT.

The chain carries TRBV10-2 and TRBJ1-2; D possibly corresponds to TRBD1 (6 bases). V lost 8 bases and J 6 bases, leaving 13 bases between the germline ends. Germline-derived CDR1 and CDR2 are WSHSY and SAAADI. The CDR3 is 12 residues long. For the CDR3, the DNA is TGCGCCAGCCGCCCCTACAGGGATGGCTACACCTTC. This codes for CASRPYRDGYTF.

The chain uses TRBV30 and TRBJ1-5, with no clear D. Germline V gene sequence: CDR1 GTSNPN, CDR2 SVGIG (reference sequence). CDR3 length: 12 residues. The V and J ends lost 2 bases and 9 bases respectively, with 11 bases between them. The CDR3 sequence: CAWSTSEMPQHF. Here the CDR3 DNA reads TGTGCCTGGAGTACCTCAGAGATGCCCCAGCATTTT.

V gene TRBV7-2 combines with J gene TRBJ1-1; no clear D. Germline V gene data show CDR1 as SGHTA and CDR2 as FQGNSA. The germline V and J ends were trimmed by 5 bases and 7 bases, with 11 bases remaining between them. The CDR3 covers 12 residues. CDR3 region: CASSPEVGEAFF. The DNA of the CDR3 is TGTGCCAGCAGCCCCGAAGTTGGTGAAGCTTTCTTT.

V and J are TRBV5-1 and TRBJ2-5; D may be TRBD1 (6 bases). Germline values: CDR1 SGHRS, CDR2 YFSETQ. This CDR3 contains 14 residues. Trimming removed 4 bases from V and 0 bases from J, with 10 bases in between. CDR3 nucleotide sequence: TGCGCCAGCAGCAACGGACAGAACCAAGAGACCCAGTACTTC. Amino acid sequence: CASSNGQNQETQYF.

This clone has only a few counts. CDR3 bases: TGCGCCAGCAGCGCGTCGGACAGGGTTAAAAACACCGGGGAGCTGTTTTTT. It specifies CASSASDRVKNTGELFF. This chain uses TRBV5-1 with TRBJ2-2; 8 nucleotides align to TRBD1. The CDR3 is made up of 17 amino acids. V dropped 4 bases and J dropped 2; count of bases not matched to a gene: 10. Germline V lookup: CDR1 SGHRS, CDR2 YFSETQ.

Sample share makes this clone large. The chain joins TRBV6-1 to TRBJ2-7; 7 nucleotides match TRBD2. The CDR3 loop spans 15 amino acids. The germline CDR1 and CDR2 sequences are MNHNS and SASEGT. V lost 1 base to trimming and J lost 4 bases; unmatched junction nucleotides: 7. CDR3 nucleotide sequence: TGTGCCAGCAGTGAAGATCGGGGAGGGCCGTACGAGCAGTACTTC. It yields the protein CASSEDRGGPYEQYF.

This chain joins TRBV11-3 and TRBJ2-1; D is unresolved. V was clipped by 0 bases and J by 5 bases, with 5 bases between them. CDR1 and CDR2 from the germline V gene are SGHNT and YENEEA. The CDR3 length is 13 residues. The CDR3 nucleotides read TGTGCCAGCAGCTTAGATTGGAACAATGAGCAGTTCTTC. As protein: CASSLDWNNEQFF.

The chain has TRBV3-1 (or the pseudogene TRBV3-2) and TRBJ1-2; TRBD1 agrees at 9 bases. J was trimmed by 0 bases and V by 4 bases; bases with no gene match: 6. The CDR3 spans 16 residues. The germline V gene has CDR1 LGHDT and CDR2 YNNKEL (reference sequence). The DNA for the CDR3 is TGTGCCAGCAGCCGCGTAGGGACAGGGTCTAACTATGGCTACACCTTC. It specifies CASSRVGTGSNYGYTF.

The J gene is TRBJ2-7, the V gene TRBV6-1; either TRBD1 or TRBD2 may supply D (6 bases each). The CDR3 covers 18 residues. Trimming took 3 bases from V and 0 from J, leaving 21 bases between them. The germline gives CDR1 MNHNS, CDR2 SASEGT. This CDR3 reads CASSEGRRRGTYSYEQYF. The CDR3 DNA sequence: TGTGCCAGCAGTGAGGGAAGGAGAAGGGGGACTTACTCCTACGAGCAGTACTTC.

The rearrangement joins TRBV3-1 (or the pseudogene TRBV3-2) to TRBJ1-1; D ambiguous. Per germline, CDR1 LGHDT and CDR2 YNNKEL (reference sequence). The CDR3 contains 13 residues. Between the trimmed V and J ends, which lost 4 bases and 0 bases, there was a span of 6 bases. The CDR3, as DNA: TGTGCCAGCAGCCCCACAATGAACACTGAAGCTTTCTTT. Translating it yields CASSPTMNTEAFF.

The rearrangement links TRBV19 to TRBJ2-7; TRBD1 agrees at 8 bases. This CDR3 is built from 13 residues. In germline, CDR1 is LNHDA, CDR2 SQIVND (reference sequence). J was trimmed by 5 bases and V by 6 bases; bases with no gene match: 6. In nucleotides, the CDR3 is TGTGCCAGTAGCGACAGGGGAGGTGACGAGCAGTACTTC. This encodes CASSDRGGDEQYF. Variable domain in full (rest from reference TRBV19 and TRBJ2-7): DGGITQSPKYLFRKEGQNVTLSCEQNLNHDAMYWYRQDPGQGLRLIYYSQIVNDFQKGDIAEGYSVSREKKESFPLTVTSAQKNPTAFYLCASSDRGGDEQYFGPGTRLTVT.

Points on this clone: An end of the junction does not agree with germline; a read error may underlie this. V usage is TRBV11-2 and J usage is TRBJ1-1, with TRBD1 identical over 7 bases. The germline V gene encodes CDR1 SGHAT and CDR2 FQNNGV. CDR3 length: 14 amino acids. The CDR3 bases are TGTGCCAGCAGCATAGACAGGGTCAACACTGAAGCTTTCTTT. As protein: CASSIDRVNTEAFF.

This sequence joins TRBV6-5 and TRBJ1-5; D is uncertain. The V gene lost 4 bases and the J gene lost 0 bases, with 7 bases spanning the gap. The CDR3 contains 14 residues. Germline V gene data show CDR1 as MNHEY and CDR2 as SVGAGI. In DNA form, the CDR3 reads TGTGCCAGCAGTTTGCAGCATAGCAATCAGCCCCAGCATTTT. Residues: CASSLQHSNQPQHF.

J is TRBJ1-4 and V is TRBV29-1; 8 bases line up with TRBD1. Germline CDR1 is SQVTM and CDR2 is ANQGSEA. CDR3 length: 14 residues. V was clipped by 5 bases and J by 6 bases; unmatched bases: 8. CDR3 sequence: CSVRQGQGDEKLFF. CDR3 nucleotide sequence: TGCAGCGTTCGCCAAGGACAGGGAGATGAAAAACTGTTTTTT.

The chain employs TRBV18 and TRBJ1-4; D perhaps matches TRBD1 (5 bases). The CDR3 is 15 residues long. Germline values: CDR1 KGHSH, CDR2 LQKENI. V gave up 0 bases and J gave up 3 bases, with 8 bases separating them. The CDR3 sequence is CASSPPGASNEKLFF. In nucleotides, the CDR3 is TGTGCCAGCTCACCACCCGGGGCGTCTAATGAAAAACTGTTTTTT.

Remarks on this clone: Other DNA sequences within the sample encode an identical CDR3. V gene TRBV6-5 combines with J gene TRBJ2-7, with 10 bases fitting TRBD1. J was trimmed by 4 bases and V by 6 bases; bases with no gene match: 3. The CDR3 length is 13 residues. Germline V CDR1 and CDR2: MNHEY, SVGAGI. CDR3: CASSRDRGYEQYF. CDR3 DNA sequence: TGTGCCAGCAGCAGGGACAGGGGATACGAGCAGTACTTC.